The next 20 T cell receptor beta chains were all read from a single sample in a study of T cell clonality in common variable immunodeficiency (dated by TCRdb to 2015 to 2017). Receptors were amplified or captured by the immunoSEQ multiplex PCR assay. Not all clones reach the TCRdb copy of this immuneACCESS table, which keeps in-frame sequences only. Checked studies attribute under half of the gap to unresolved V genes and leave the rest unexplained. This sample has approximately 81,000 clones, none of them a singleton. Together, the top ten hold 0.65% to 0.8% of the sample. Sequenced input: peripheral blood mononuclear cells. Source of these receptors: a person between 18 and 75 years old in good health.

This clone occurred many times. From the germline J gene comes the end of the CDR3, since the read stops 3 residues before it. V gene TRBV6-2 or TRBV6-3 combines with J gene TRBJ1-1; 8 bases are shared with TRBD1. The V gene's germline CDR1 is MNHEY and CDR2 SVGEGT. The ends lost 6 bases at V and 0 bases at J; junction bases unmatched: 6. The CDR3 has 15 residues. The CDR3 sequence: CASRDRASMNTEAFF. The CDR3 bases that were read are TGTGCCAGCAGGGACAGGGCTTCTATGAACACTGAA.

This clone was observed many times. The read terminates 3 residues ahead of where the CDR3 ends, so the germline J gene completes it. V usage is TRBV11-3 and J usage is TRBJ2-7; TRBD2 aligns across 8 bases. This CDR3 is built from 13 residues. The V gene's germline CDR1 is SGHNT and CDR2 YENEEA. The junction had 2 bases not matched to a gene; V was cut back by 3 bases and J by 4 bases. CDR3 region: CASSFSGGYEQYF. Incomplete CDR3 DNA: TGTGCCAGCAGCTTCTCGGGGGGGTACGAG.

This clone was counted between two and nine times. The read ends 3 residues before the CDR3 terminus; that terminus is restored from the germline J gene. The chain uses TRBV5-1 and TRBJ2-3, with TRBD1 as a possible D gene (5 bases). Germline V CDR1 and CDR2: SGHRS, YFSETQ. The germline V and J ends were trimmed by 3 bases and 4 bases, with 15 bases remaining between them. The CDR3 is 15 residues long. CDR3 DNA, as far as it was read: TGCGCCAGCAGCTATAGTGGGCAGGGCGCAGATACG. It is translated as CASSYSGQGADT. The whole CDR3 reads CASSYSGQGADTQYF. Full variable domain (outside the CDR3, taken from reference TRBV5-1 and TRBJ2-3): KAGVTQTPRYLIKTRGQQVTLSCSPISGHRSVSWYQQTPGQGLQFLFEYFSETQRNKGNFPGRFSGRQFSNSRSEMNVSTLELGDSALYLCASSYSGQGADTQYFGPGTRLTVL.

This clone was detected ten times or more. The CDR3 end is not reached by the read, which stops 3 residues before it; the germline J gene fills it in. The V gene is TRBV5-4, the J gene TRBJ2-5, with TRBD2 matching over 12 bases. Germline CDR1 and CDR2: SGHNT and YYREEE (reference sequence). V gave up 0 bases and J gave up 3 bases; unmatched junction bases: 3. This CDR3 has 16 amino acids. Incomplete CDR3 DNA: TGTGCCAGCAGCTTGGGCGGACTAGCGGGAAAAGAGACC. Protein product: CASSLGGLAGKET. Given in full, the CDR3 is CASSLGGLAGKETQYF. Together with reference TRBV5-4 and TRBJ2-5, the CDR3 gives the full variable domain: ETGVTQSPTHLIKTRGQQVTLRCSSQSGHNTVSWYQQALGQGPQFIFQYYREEENGRGNFPPRFSGLQFPNYSSELNVNALELDDSALYLCASSLGGLAGKETQYFGPGTRLLVL.

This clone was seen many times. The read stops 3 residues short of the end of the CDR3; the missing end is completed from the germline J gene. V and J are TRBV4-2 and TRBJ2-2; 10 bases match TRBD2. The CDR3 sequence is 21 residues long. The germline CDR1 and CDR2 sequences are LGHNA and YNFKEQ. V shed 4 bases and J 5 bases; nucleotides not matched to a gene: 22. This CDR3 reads CASSPPLAGEPGVRVTGELFF. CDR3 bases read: TGTGCCAGCAGCCCACCCCTAGCGGGAGAACCAGGGGTTAGGGTAACCGGGGAG.

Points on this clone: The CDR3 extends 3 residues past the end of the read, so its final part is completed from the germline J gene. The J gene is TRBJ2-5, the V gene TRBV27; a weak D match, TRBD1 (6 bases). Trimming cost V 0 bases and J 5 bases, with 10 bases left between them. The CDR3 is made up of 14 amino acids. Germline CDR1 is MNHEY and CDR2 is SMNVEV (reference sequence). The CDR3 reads CASSLSRGSETQYF. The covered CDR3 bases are TGTGCCAGCAGTTTATCGAGGGGGTCTGAGACC.

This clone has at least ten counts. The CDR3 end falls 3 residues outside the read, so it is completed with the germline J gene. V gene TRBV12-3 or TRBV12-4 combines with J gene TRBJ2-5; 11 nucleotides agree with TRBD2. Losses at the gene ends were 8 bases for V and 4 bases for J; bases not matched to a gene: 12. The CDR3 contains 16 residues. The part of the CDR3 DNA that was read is TGTGCCAGCGGACCTAGCGGGAGGACCCCCCTAGAGACC. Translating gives CASGPSGRTPLET. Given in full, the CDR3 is CASGPSGRTPLETQYF.

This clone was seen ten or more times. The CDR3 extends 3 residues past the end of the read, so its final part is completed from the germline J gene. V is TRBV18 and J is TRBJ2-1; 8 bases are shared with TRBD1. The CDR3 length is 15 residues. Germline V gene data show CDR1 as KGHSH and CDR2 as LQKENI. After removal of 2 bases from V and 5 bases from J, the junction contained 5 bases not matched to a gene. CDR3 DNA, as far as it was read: TGTGCCAGCTCACCAAGGGGACAGGCTCACAATGAG. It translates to CASSPRGQAHNE. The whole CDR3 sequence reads CASSPRGQAHNEQFF.

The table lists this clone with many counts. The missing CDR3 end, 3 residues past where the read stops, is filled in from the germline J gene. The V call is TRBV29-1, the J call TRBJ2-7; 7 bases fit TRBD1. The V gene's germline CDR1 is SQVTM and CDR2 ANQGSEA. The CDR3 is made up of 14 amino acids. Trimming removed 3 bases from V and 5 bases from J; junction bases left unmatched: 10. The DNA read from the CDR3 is TGCAGCGTTGATTCAAAGGGACAGTCGGACGAG. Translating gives CSVDSKGQSDE. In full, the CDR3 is CSVDSKGQSDEQYF.

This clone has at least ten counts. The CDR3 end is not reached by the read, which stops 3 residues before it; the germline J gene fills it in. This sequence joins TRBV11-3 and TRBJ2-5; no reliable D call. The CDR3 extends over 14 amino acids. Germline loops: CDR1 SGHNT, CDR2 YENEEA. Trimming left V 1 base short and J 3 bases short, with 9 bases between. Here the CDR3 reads CASSLGLPEETQYF. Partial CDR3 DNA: TGTGCCAGCAGCTTAGGTCTCCCCGAAGAGACC.

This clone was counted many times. The sequenced part of the CDR3 DNA is TGTGCCAGCAGCAACTGGGACAGGGGGCGCCATGAG. This gives the protein CASSNWDRGRHE. The full CDR3 is CASSNWDRGRHEQFF. The chain is built from TRBV7-2 and TRBJ2-1; 12 nucleotides align to TRBD1. The read gets to within 3 residues of the CDR3 end, and the germline J gene fills in the rest. J gave up 8 bases and V 5 bases, and 7 bases lay outside the gene matches. Germline values: CDR1 SGHTA, CDR2 FQGNSA. The length of the CDR3 is 15 residues.

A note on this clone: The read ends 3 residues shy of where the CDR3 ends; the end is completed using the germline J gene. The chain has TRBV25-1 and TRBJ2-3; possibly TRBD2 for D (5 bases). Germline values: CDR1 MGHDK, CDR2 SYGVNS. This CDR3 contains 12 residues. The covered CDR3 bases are TGTGCCAGCAGCCTTCCCCGGGGTCCG. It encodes CASSLPRGP. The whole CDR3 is CASSLPRGPQYF.

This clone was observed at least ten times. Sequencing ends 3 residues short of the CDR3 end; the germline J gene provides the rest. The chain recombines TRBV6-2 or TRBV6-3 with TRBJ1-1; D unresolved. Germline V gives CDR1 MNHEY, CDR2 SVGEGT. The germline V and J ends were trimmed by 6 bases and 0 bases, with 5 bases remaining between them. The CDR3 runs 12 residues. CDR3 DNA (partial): TGTGCCAGCAGGTTATTGAACACTGAA. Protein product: CASRLLNTE. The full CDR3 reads CASRLLNTEAFF.

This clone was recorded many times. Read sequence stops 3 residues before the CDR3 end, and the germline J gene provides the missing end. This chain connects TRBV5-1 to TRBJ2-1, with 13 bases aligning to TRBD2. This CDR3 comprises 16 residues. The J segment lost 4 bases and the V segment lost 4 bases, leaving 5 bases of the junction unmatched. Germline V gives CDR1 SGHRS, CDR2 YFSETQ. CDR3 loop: CASSPWTSGSYNEQFF. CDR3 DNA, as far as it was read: TGCGCCAGCAGCCCCTGGACTAGCGGGAGTTACAATGAG.

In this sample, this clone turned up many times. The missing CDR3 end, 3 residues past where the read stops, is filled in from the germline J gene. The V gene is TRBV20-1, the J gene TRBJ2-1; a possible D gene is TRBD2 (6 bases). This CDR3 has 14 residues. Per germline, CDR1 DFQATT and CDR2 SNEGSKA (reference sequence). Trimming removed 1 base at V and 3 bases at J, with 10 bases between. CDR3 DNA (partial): TGCAGTGCTAGAGTCCCGACTAGCTACAATGAG. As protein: CSARVPTSYNE. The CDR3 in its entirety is CSARVPTSYNEQFF.

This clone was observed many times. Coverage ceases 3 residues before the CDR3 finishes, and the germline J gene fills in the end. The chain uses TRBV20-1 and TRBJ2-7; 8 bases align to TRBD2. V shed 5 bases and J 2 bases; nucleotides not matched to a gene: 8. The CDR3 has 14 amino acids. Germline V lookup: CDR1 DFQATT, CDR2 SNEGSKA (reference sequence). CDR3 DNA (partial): TGCAGTGCTCCGGGGGGGAGGGAACCCTACGAG. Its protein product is CSAPGGREPYE. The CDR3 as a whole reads CSAPGGREPYEQYF.

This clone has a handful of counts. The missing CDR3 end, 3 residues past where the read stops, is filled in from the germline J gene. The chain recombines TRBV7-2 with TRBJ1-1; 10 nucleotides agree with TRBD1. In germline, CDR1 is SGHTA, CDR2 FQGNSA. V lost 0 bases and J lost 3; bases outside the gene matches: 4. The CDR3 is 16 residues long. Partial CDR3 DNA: TGTGCCAGCAGCTTAGCCATCGGACAGGGGGACACTGAA. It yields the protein CASSLAIGQGDTE. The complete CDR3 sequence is CASSLAIGQGDTEAFF.

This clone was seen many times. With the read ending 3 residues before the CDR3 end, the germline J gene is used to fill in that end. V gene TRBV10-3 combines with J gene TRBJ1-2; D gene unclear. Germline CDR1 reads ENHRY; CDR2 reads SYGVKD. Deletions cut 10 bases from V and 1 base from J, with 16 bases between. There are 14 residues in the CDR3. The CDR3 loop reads CATAERSLNYGYTF. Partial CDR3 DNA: TGTGCCACCGCGGAGAGATCTCTTAACTATGGC.

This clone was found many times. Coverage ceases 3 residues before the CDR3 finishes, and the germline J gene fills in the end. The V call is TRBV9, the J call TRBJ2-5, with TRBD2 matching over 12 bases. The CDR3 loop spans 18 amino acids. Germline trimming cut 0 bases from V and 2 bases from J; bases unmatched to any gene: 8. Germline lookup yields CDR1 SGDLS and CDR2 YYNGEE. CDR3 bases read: TGTGCCAGCAGCGTAGCTCTCGGGCTAGCGGGAGGGCAAGAGACC. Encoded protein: CASSVALGLAGGQET. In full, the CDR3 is CASSVALGLAGGQETQYF.

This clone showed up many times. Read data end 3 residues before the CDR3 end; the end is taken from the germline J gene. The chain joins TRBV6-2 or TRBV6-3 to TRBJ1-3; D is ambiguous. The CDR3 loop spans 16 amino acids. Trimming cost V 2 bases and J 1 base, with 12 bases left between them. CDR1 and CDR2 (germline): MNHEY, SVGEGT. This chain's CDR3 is CASSYAAAVSGNTIYF. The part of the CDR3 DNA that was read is TGTGCCAGCAGTTACGCTGCGGCGGTATCTGGAAACACC.